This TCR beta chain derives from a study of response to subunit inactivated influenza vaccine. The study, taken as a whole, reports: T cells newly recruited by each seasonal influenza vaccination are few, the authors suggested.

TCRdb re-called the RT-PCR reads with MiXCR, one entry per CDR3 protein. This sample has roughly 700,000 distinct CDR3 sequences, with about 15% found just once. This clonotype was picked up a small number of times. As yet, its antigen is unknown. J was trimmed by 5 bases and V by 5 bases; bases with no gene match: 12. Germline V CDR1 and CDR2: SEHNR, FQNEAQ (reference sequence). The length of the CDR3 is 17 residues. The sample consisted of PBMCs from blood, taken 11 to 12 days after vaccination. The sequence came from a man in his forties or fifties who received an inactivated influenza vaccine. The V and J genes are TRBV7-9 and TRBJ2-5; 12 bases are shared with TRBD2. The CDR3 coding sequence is TGTGCCAGCAGCCTCCCGACTAGCGGGGGAGAAAGGGAGACCCAGTACTTC. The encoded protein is CASSLPTSGGERETQYF.